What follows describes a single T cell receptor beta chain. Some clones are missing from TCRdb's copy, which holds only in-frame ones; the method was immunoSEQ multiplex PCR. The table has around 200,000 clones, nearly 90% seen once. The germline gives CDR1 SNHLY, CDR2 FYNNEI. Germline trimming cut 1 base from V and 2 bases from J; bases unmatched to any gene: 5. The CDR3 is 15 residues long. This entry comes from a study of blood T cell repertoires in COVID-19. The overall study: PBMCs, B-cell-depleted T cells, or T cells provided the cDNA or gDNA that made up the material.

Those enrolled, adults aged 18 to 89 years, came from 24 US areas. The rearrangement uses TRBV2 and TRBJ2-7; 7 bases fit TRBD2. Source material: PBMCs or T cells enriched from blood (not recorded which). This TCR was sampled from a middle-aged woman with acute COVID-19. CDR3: CASSEGGGGTYEQYF. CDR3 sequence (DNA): TGTGCCAGCAGTGAAGGGGGCGGGGGAACCTACGAGCAGTACTTC.